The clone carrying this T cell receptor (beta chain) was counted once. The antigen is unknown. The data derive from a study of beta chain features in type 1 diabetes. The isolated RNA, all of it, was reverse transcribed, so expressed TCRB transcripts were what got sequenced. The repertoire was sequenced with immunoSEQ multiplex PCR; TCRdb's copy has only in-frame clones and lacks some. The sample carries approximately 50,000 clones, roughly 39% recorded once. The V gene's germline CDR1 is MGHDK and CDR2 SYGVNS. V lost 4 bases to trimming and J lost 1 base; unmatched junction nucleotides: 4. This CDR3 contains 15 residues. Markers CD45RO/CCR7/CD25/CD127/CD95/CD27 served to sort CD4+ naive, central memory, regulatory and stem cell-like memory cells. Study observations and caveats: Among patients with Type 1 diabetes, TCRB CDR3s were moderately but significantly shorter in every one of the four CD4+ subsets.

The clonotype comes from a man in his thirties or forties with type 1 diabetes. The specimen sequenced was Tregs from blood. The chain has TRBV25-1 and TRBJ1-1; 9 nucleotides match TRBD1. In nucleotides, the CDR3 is TGTGCCAGCAGTGGGGGGACAGGGTCGAACACTGAAGCTTTCTTT. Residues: CASSGGTGSNTEAFF.